The 27 T cell receptor beta chains below come from one sample, sequenced in a study of shared clonotypes between healthy human individuals. The method was immunoSEQ multiplex PCR; TCRdb's version includes in-frame clones alone and lacks a portion of them. The sample includes roughly 2.2 million clones, roughly 93% seen only once; the top ten take 0.35% to 0.45%. The sample consisted of naive CD4+ T cells from PBMCs. Subset defined: CD45RA+ positively selected. The origin of the receptors is a man younger than 35 in good health. Some clones in this sample may be carry-over from other donors' samples.

The J gene is TRBJ1-2, the V gene TRBV6-1; D is unclear. This CDR3 comprises 13 residues. Germline CDR1 MNHNS, CDR2 SASEGT. Trimming shortened V by 6 bases and J by 8 bases, and 16 bases separated the two germline ends. The CDR3 spells CASRMGYSEGYTF. The CDR3 region has the DNA TGTGCCAGCAGAATGGGGTACAGTGAAGGCTACACCTTC.

This clone was detected only once. J is TRBJ1-5 and V is TRBV2; no clear D gene. V lost 1 base and J lost 2, with 9 bases in between. This CDR3 contains 15 residues. From germline, CDR1 is SNHLY and CDR2 FYNNEI. In nucleotides, the CDR3 is TGTGCCAGCAGTGAAGGGTCCCTAGGCAATCAGCCCCAGCATTTT. Residues: CASSEGSLGNQPQHF.

This sequence joins TRBV9 and TRBJ2-5; TRBD1 matches at 8 bases. The CDR3 totals 13 residues. V trimming: 6 bases; J trimming: 5 bases; junction bases outside the gene matches: 6. Germline V gene data show CDR1 as SGDLS and CDR2 as YYNGEE. CDR3 nucleotides: TGTGCCAGCACCCCAGGGGGCCCGGAGACCCAGTACTTC. It codes for CASTPGGPETQYF.

The rearrangement uses TRBV7-3 and TRBJ2-3; D call uncertain. The germline V and J ends were trimmed by 4 bases and 3 bases, with 8 bases remaining between them. This CDR3 has 13 residues. The V gene's germline CDR1 is SGHTA and CDR2 FQGTGA. The CDR3 spells CASSSQATDTQYF. In nucleotides, the CDR3 is TGTGCCAGCAGCTCTCAGGCAACAGATACGCAGTATTTT.

The genes are TRBV5-1 and TRBJ2-7; D uncertain. The V and J ends lost 4 bases and 6 bases respectively, with 17 bases between them. Germline V lookup: CDR1 SGHRS, CDR2 YFSETQ. This CDR3 is 14 amino acids long. The CDR3 bases are TGCGCCAGCAGCCTTGTCCAGGAGTTCTCCGAGCAGTACTTC. Translating gives CASSLVQEFSEQYF. Together with reference TRBV5-1 and TRBJ2-7, the CDR3 gives the full variable domain: KAGVTQTPRYLIKTRGQQVTLSCSPISGHRSVSWYQQTPGQGLQFLFEYFSETQRNKGNFPGRFSGRQFSNSRSEMNVSTLELGDSALYLCASSLVQEFSEQYFGPGTRLTVT.

The DNA for the CDR3 is TGTGCCAGCAGCTCCCTGGGACTAGCGGGAGTATTCGGGGAGCTGTTTTTT. Translated, it gives CASSSLGLAGVFGELFF. The V and J genes are TRBV5-8 and TRBJ2-2, with 14 bases matching TRBD2. Germline-derived CDR1 and CDR2 are SGHTS and YDEGEE. The CDR3 has 17 residues. V shed 3 bases and J 7 bases; nucleotides not matched to a gene: 8.

The rearrangement joins TRBV5-1 to TRBJ2-7; D is possibly TRBD1 (6 bases). CDR1 and CDR2 (germline): SGHRS, YFSETQ. The CDR3 has 15 residues. Trimming took off 0 bases at V and 5 bases at J, with 15 bases between the two ends. The CDR3 DNA follows: TGCGCCAGCAGCTTGGGTGACAGGAGTCCCCACGAGCAGTACTTC. It translates to CASSLGDRSPHEQYF.

The chain combines TRBV7-9 with TRBJ2-1; 7 bases align to TRBD2. J gave up 10 bases and V 1 base, and 7 bases lay outside the gene matches. Germline-derived CDR1 and CDR2 are SEHNR and FQNEAQ (reference sequence). The CDR3 extends over 14 amino acids. In nucleotides, the CDR3 is TGTGCCAGCAGCTTAGGACTAGCAGTAGAGGAGCAGTTCTTC. It codes for CASSLGLAVEEQFF.

This chain uses TRBV7-2 with TRBJ2-1, with 7 nucleotides matching TRBD2. J was trimmed by 10 bases and V by 3 bases; bases with no gene match: 15. Germline lookup yields CDR1 SGHTA and CDR2 FQGNSA. The CDR3 is 16 residues long. Here the CDR3 DNA reads TGTGCCAGCAGCTTTAAGCGGGACGACCCCCGGGGGGAGCAGTTCTTC. It translates to CASSFKRDDPRGEQFF.

The rearrangement joins TRBV29-1 to TRBJ1-4; 8 bases map to TRBD1. Germline lookup yields CDR1 SQVTM and CDR2 ANQGSEA. This CDR3 comprises 14 residues. Germline trimming cut 6 bases from V and 5 bases from J; bases unmatched to any gene: 8. The CDR3 sequence is CSVSPGGWNEKLFF. CDR3 nucleotide sequence: TGCAGCGTGTCCCCAGGGGGCTGGAATGAAAAACTGTTTTTT.

J is TRBJ1-1 and V is TRBV6-5, with D tentatively TRBD1 (5 bases). The germline CDR1 and CDR2 sequences are MNHEY and SVGAGI. This CDR3 is 13 amino acids long. V gave up 1 base and J gave up 4 bases, with 7 bases separating them. CDR3 nucleotides: TGTGCCAGCAGTTACTGGAGGGGCACTGAAGCTTTCTTT. It translates to CASSYWRGTEAFF.

This clone was seen just once. V is TRBV29-1 and J is TRBJ2-3, with a possible D match to TRBD1 (5 bases). CDR3 length equals 13 residues. V was shortened by 4 bases and J by 2 bases, with 10 bases between the two germline ends. Germline CDR1 and CDR2: SQVTM and ANQGSEA. The CDR3 loop reads CSVGGVLTDTQYF. CDR3 nucleotides: TGCAGCGTTGGGGGCGTACTCACAGATACGCAGTATTTT.

This sequence joins TRBV25-1 and TRBJ1-2; unclear D gene. Germline lookup yields CDR1 MGHDK and CDR2 SYGVNS. The V and J ends lost 7 bases and 4 bases respectively, with 28 bases between them. There are 18 residues in the CDR3. The CDR3 sequence is CASTPHWESPHGPYGYTF. CDR3 sequence (DNA): TGTGCCAGCACCCCACACTGGGAGTCGCCCCACGGTCCCTATGGCTACACCTTC.

This clone was detected only once. The chain's CDR3 is CASSRGALAADTQYF. The CDR3 nucleotides are TGTGCCAGCAGCCGAGGGGCACTAGCGGCAGATACGCAGTATTTT. This chain uses TRBV9 with TRBJ2-3; 8 nucleotides align to TRBD2. The germline gives CDR1 SGDLS, CDR2 YYNGEE. With V trimmed by 4 bases and J by 4 bases, 8 bases remained unmatched. This CDR3 has 15 residues.

V gene TRBV18 combines with J gene TRBJ1-3; maybe TRBD1 (6 bases). The germline gives CDR1 KGHSH, CDR2 LQKENI. Trimming left V 1 base short and J 0 bases short, with 7 bases between. The CDR3 spans 15 residues. The CDR3: CASSPRGRSGNTIYF. The CDR3 nucleotides read TGTGCCAGCTCACCACGGGGGCGCTCTGGAAACACCATATATTTT.

The chain combines TRBV5-1 with TRBJ2-2, with 7 bases matching TRBD2. This CDR3 spans 14 amino acids. J gave up 6 bases and V 4 bases, and 6 bases lay outside the gene matches. Germline values: CDR1 SGHRS, CDR2 YFSETQ. The chain's CDR3 is CASSDPTSAGELFF. The CDR3 DNA sequence: TGCGCCAGCAGCGACCCAACTAGCGCCGGGGAGCTGTTTTTT.

The chain employs TRBV27 and TRBJ2-6, with D possibly matching TRBD1 (6 bases). CDR3 length equals 18 residues. Trimming removed 3 bases at V and 0 bases at J, with 15 bases between. Germline CDR1 is MNHEY and CDR2 is SMNVEV (reference sequence). CDR3 amino acids: CASSFRTASFSGANVLTF. CDR3 sequence (DNA): TGTGCCAGCAGTTTTAGGACAGCTTCGTTCTCTGGGGCCAACGTCCTGACTTTC.

As for this clone: This sample also contains other DNA sequences that code for the same CDR3. This chain links TRBV5-1 with TRBJ2-5; the D gene is possibly TRBD1 (5 bases). The germline V gene has CDR1 SGHRS and CDR2 YFSETQ. The germline V and J ends were trimmed by 0 bases and 2 bases, with 8 bases remaining between them. This CDR3 contains 14 residues. In DNA, the CDR3 is TGCGCCAGCAGCTTGGGGGCAGGGCAAGAGACCCAGTACTTC. Encoded protein: CASSLGAGQETQYF.

The chain carries TRBV11-2 and TRBJ2-7; 7 bases map to TRBD1. CDR3 length: 14 amino acids. Germline V gives CDR1 SGHAT, CDR2 FQNNGV. After removal of 4 bases from V and 3 bases from J, the junction contained 6 bases not matched to a gene. The CDR3 region is CASSSHGTVYEQYF. The CDR3 DNA is TGTGCCAGCAGCTCCCACGGGACAGTCTACGAGCAGTACTTC. Based on the CDR3 plus reference TRBV11-2 and TRBJ2-7, the full variable domain is EAGVAQSPRYKIIEKRQSVAFWCNPISGHATLYWYQQILGQGPKLLIQFQNNGVVDDSQLPKDRFSAERLKGVDSTLKIQPAKLEDSAVYLCASSSHGTVYEQYFGPGTRLTVT.

This clone has just one count. The sample holds other DNA sequences that translate to the same CDR3. The chain has TRBV5-1 and TRBJ2-1; unclear D gene. Germline CDR1 SGHRS, CDR2 YFSETQ. The CDR3 consists of 14 residues. V lost 1 base, J lost 0 bases, and 5 bases lay in between. CDR3 nucleotides: TGCGCCAGCAGCTTGCAGAGCTCCTACAATGAGCAGTTCTTC. Its protein is CASSLQSSYNEQFF.

This chain uses TRBV28 with TRBJ2-7, with unresolved D. The CDR3 contains 14 residues. Germline loops: CDR1 MDHEN, CDR2 SYDVKM. V was clipped by 6 bases and J by 4 bases, with 16 bases between them. The DNA for the CDR3 is TGTGCCAGCAGCCGAAGTGGGTTGAGATACGAGCAGTACTTC. It encodes CASSRSGLRYEQYF.

V gene TRBV19 combines with J gene TRBJ1-2, with TRBD1 matching 10 bases. CDR3 size: 12 residues. From germline, CDR1 is LNHDA and CDR2 SQIVND (reference sequence). V lost 10 bases to trimming and J lost 7 bases; unmatched junction nucleotides: 6. The CDR3 loop reads CATQDRGGGYTF. CDR3 in DNA: TGTGCCACCCAGGACAGGGGGGGTGGCTACACCTTC.

CDR3 nucleotides: TGTGCCAGCAGGAGAGGTGTCACCCGTTACGAGCAGTACTTC. The encoded protein is CASRRGVTRYEQYF. The chain joins TRBV2 to TRBJ2-7; D unresolved. The CDR3 totals 14 residues. Trimming cost V 6 bases and J 4 bases, with 16 bases left between them. Per germline, CDR1 SNHLY and CDR2 FYNNEI.

The genes are TRBV7-9 and TRBJ2-7; D may be TRBD1 (5 bases). The ends were cut back, 6 bases at V and 7 bases at J, with 13 bases in the middle. This CDR3 is built from 12 residues. Germline CDR1 SEHNR, CDR2 FQNEAQ (reference sequence). The CDR3: CASRGDTWEQYF. CDR3 bases: TGTGCCAGCAGAGGGGATACCTGGGAGCAGTACTTC.

The chain combines TRBV4-1 with TRBJ1-5; a weak D match, TRBD1 (6 bases). V lost 1 base to trimming and J lost 8 bases, with 18 bases between them. The CDR3 is 16 amino acids. Germline values: CDR1 MGHRA, CDR2 YSYEKL. CDR3 protein: CASSQGAGAESKPQHF. The CDR3 nucleotides are TGCGCCAGCAGCCAAGGGGCGGGGGCCGAATCGAAGCCCCAGCATTTT.

The chain is built from TRBV7-9 and TRBJ2-3; D ambiguous. Trimming removed 1 base at V and 0 bases at J, with 17 bases between. The CDR3 is 18 residues long. Germline V gives CDR1 SEHNR, CDR2 FQNEAQ (reference sequence). The DNA for the CDR3 is TGTGCCAGCAGCTTAGTCCGGTACTCCTCTTCTAGCACAGATACGCAGTATTTT. Translated, it gives CASSLVRYSSSSTDTQYF.

The CDR3 DNA is TGTGCCAGCAGTCCCCGTGCAAGCACAGATACGCAGTATTTT. It is translated as CASSPRASTDTQYF. V gene TRBV27 combines with J gene TRBJ2-3; the D is unclear. Trimming shortened V by 5 bases and J by 0 bases, and 9 bases separated the two germline ends. The germline gives CDR1 MNHEY, CDR2 SMNVEV (reference sequence). The CDR3 length is 14 residues.